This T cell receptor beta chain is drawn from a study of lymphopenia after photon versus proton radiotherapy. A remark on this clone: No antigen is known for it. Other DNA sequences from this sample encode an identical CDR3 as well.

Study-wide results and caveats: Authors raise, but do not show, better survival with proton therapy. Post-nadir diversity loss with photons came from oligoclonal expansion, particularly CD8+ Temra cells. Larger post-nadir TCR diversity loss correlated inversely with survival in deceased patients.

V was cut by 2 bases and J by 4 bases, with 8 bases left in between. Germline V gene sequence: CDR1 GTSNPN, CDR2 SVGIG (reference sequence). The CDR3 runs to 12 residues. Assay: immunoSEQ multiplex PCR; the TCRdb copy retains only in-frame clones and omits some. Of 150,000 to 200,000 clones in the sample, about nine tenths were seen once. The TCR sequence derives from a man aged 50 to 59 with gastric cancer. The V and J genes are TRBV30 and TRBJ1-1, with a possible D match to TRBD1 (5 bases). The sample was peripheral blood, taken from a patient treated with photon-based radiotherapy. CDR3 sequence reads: CAWSTRGTEAFF. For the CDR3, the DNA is TGTGCCTGGAGTACTAGGGGCACTGAAGCTTTCTTT.